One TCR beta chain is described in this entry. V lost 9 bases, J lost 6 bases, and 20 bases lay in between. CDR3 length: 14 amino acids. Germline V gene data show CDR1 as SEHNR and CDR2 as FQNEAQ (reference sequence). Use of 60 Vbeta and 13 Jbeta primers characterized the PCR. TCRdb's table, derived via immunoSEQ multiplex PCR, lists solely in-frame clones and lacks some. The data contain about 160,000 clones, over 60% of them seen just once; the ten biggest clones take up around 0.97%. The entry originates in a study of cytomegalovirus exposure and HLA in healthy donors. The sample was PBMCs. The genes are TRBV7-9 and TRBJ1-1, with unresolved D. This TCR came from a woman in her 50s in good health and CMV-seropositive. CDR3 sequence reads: CASMSWRRLPEAFF. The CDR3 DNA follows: TGTGCCAGTATGAGTTGGCGGCGTCTCCCTGAAGCTTTCTTT.